Listed below are T cell receptor beta chains from one sample, sequenced in a study of tumor and adjacent non-tumor tissue in lung cancer. One entry per CDR3 protein, called by TCRdb with MiXCR from the multiplex PCR reads. The sample has 75,000 to 95,000 distinct CDR3 sequences; 55% to 75% are singletons. Sequenced sample: lung tumor tissue. The receptors were gathered from a woman aged 40 to 50 with non-small cell lung cancer. Both conserved end residues are part of each CDR3. A D gene is named only where the DNA matches it firmly. Clone size, where shown, is once, few, many, or a class for clones that have expanded.

TRBV11-2	TRBD1	NA	TRBJ2-1	TGTGCCAGCAGTCCGCGGACAGGATACAGTGAGCAGTTCTTC	CASSPRTGYSEQFF
TRBV29-1	NA	NA	TRBJ2-6	TGCAGCGTTGACTCTTGGGGCTCTGGGGCCAACGTCCTGACTTTC	CSVDSWGSGANVLTF
TRBV11-2	NA	NA	TRBJ2-1	TGTGCCAGCACCAGGACGGGGACCGACAATGAGCAGTTCTTC	CASTRTGTDNEQFF
TRBV20-1	NA	many	TRBJ1-2	TGCAGTGCTAGAGATCGGCGGGGCCCTAACTATGGCTACACCTTC	CSARDRRGPNYGYTF
TRBV11-3	TRBD1	once	TRBJ2-1	TGCGCCTGCAGCCCCGGACAGGGGGGCAATGAGCACTTCTTC	CACSPGQGGNEHFF
TRBV13	TRBD2	NA	TRBJ2-5	TGTGCCAGCAGCTCTTGGACTAGTGAAAAGACCCAGTACTTC	CASSSWTSEKTQYF
TRBV12-3/TRBV12-4	NA	NA	TRBJ1-5	TGTGCCAGCAGTTTCCTAGGCCTCAACCAGTTCCAACATTTT	CASSFLGLNQFQHF
TRBV28	NA	NA	TRBJ1-5	TGTGCCAGCAACCCTTCGTCGGGCAATCAGCGCCAGCATTTC	CASNPSSGNQRQHF
TRBV29-1	NA	NA	TRBJ2-2	TGCAGCGTTTCCCGACAGAGCCTCGATACCTGGGAGCTGTTTTTT	CSVSRQSLDTWELFF
TRBV5-1	TRBD1	NA	TRBJ2-7	TGCACCAGCAACTCTCAGGGGGCATCCTACGAGCAGTACTTC	CTSNSQGASYEQYF
TRBV6-4	NA	NA	TRBJ2-3	TGTGGCAGCAGTGAATCCGTGAACCACACAGATATGCAGTATTTT	CGSSESVNHTDMQYF
TRBV11-1	NA	few	TRBJ2-1	TGTACCAGCAGCCCCCCCACGGGGAGCTCCTACAATGAGCAGTTTTTC	CTSSPPTGSSYNEQFF
TRBV11-2	TRBD2	NA	TRBJ2-1	TGTGCCAGCATCTTAGGGACTAGCCACAATGAGCAATTCTTC	CASILGTSHNEQFF
TRBV5-5	NA	NA	TRBJ2-3	TGTGCCAGCGACCAGGGAGGGGGAACAGATACGCAGTATTTT	CASDQGGGTDTQYF
TRBV10-1	NA	NA	TRBJ2-3	TGCGCCAGCAGCTCGGACCACTCCACATATACGCAGTATTTT	CASSSDHSTYTQYF
TRBV5-1	TRBD2	NA	TRBJ2-3	TGCGCCAGCAGCCTCCCTAGCGGGGACACAGATACGCAGTATTTT	CASSLPSGDTDTQYF
TRBV29-1	NA	once	TRBJ2-3	TGCGGCCCATCTCTCCGGGAGAGGGGCACAAATACGCAGTATTTT	CGPSLRERGTNTQYF
TRBV11-3	NA	NA	TRBJ2-1	TGTGCCAGTAGCCCAAGGCCTAGGAGCTCCTACAATAAGCAGTTCTTC	CASSPRPRSSYNKQFF
TRBV6-6	NA	many	TRBJ1-5	TGTGCCAGTACAAACAGGGAGGGGAAGCCCCAGCATTTT	CASTNREGKPQHF
TRBV12-3/TRBV12-4	TRBD2	NA	TRBJ2-1	TGTGCCAGCAGCCCTATTACCGGGAGGGCCAGGGAGCAGTTCTTC	CASSPITGRAREQFF
TRBV6-5	NA	once	TRBJ2-7	TGTGCCAGCAGTTCCCCCACAGGGGACTACGAGGAGTACTTC	CASSSPTGDYEEYF
TRBV11-2	NA	NA	TRBJ1-6	TGTGTCAGCACCTTAGTCTCGGGGAATAATTCACCCCTCCACTTT	CVSTLVSGNNSPLHF
TRBV10-2	NA	NA	TRBJ2-6	TGCGCCAGCCTCGGGACCAACGTCCCGACTTTC	CASLGTNVPTF
TRBV5-1	NA	NA	TRBJ2-1	TGCGCCAGCAGCTGGGATAAGAACGCCAATGAGCAGTTCTTC	CASSWDKNANEQFF
TRBV30	TRBD2	NA	TRBJ2-5	TGTGCCTGGAGTGTAGGGCTAGCGGGAGGGAAGGGAGAGACCCAGTACTTC	CAWSVGLAGGKGETQYF
TRBV6-2/TRBV6-3	NA	NA	TRBJ2-5	TGTGTCAGCAGTTATTGGCTAGGCAAAGCGGGCCAAGAGACCCAGTACTTC	CVSSYWLGKAGQETQYF
TRBV6-6	NA	few	TRBJ2-3	TGTGCCAGCAAGGATGTGAGCGGAGATACGCGGTATTTT	CASKDVSGDTRYF
TRBV11-2	TRBD1	NA	TRBJ2-5	TGTGCCAGTACCAAATTCGGACAGGTACAAGAGACCCGGTACTTC	CASTKFGQVQETRYF
TRBV7-9	NA	NA	TRBJ2-3	TGTGCCAGCAGCTTAAGGGGAAAGGCAGATACGCAGTATTTT	CASSLRGKADTQYF
TRBV11-2	NA	NA	TRBJ1-4	TGTGTCAGCAGCCAAATAGTTACCCGGAGAAATGAAAAACTGTTTTTT	CVSSQIVTRRNEKLFF
TRBV14	NA	NA	TRBJ1-4	TGTGCCAGCGGCTCTACGTCGGCGGTCAAAAATGAAAAACTGTTTTTT	CASGSTSAVKNEKLFF
TRBV11-2	NA	NA	TRBJ2-7	TGTGCCAGCAGCTTAACCCAGGATGATCGGTACTTC	CASSLTQDDRYF
TRBV5-1	NA	few	TRBJ2-7	TGCGCCAGCAGCTTTTCTGGGATGTACGAGCAGTACTTC	CASSFSGMYEQYF
TRBV24-1	NA	NA	TRBJ2-1	TGTGCCACCAGTGATTTAGGCGAAGGCGCCTACAATGAGCACTTCTTC	CATSDLGEGAYNEHFF
TRBV29-1	NA	NA	TRBJ2-3	TGCAGCGCACGGGACCTTAACACAGATACGCACTATTTT	CSARDLNTDTHYF